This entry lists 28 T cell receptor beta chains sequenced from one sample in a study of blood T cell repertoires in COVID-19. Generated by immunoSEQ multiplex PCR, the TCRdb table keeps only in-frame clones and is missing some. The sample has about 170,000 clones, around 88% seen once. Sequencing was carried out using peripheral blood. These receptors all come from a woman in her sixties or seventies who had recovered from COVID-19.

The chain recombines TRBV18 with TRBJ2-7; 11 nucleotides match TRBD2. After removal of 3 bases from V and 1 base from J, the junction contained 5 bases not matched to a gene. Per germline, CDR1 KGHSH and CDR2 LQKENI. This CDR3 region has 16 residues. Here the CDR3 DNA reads TGTGCCAGCTCACCCATAGCGGGGGGGCCGTCCTACGAGCAGTACTTC. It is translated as CASSPIAGGPSYEQYF. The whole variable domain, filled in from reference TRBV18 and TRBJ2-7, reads NAGVMQNPRHLVRRRGQEARLRCSPMKGHSHVYWYRQLPEEGLKFMVYLQKENIIDESGMPKERFSAEFPKEGPSILRIQQVVRGDSAAYFCASSPIAGGPSYEQYFGPGTRLTVT.

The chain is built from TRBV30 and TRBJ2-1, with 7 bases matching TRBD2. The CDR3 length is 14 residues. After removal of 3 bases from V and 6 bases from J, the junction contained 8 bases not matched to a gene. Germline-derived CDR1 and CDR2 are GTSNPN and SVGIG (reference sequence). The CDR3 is CAWRWRERGNEQFF. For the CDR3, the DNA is TGTGCCTGGAGGTGGCGGGAGAGGGGCAATGAGCAGTTCTTC.

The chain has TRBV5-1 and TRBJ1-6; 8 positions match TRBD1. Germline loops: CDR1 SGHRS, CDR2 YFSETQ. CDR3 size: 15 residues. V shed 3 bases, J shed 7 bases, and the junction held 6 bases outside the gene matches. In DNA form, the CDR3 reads TGCGCCAGCAGCTCGGGACAGGATAAAAATTCACCCCTCCACTTT. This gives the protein CASSSGQDKNSPLHF.

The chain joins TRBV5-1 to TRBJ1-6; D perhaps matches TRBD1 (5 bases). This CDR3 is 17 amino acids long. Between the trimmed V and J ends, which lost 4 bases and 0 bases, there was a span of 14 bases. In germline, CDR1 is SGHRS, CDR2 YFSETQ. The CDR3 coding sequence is TGCGCCAGCAGCCCAAGGACATCCAGCTCCTATAATTCACCCCTCCACTTT. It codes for CASSPRTSSSYNSPLHF. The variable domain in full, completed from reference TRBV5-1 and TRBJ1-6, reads KAGVTQTPRYLIKTRGQQVTLSCSPISGHRSVSWYQQTPGQGLQFLFEYFSETQRNKGNFPGRFSGRQFSNSRSEMNVSTLELGDSALYLCASSPRTSSSYNSPLHFGNGTRLTVT.

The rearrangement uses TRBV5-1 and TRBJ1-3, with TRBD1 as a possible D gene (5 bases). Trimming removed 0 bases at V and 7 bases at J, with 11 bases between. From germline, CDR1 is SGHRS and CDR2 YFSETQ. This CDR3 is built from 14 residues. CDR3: CASSLASKGNTIYF. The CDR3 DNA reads TGCGCCAGCAGCTTGGCCTCTAAGGGGAACACCATATATTTT.

For the CDR3, the DNA is TGCGCCAGCAGCTCCGGACAGGGATCACTGAACACTGAAGCTTTCTTT. It encodes CASSSGQGSLNTEAFF. The gene calls are TRBV5-1 and TRBJ1-1; 8 bases are a match to TRBD1. Germline lookup yields CDR1 SGHRS and CDR2 YFSETQ. The CDR3 has 16 residues. V shed 3 bases and J 0 bases; nucleotides not matched to a gene: 7.

The CDR3 nucleotides read TGTGCCAGCAGCCCTAGCGGGGGCACAGATACGCAGTATTTT. The encoded protein is CASSPSGGTDTQYF. The rearrangement joins TRBV11-2 to TRBJ2-3; the match to TRBD2 covers 9 bases. The trim removed 5 bases at V and 1 base at J, leaving 1 base unmatched. The CDR3 has 14 amino acids. Germline V CDR1 and CDR2: SGHAT, FQNNGV.

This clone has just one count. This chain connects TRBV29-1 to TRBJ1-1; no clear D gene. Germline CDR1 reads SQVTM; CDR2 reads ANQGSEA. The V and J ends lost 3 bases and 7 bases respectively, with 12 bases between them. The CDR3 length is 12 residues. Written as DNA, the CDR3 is TGCAGCGTTGAGCCCTTTCAGGTTGAAGCTTTCTTT. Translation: CSVEPFQVEAFF.

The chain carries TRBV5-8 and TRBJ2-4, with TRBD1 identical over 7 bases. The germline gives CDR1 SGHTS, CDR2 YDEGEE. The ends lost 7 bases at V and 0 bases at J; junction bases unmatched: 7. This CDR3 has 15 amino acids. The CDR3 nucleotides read TGTGCCAGCGGGTTGGGACAGTCAGCCAAAAACATTCAGTACTTC. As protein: CASGLGQSAKNIQYF.

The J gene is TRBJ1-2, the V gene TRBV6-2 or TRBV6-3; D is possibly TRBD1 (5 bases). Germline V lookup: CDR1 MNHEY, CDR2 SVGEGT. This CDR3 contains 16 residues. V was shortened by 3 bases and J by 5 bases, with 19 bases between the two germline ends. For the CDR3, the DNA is TGTGCCAGCAGTTATGGCGGGGCAAGGGGCAGATATGGCTACACCTTC. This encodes CASSYGGARGRYGYTF.

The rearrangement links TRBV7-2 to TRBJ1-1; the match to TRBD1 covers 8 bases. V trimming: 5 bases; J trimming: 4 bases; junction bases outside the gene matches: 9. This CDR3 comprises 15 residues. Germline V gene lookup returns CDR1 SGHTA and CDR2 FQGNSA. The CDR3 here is CASSPPTGEGTEAFF. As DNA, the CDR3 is TGTGCCAGCAGCCCGCCGACAGGGGAGGGCACTGAAGCTTTCTTT.

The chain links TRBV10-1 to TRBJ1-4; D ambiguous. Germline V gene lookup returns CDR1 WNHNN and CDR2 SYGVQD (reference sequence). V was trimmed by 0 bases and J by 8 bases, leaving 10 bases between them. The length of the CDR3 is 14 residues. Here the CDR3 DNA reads TGCGCCAGCAGTGAGTCGACTTCGGGGGAAAAACTGTTTTTT. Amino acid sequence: CASSESTSGEKLFF.

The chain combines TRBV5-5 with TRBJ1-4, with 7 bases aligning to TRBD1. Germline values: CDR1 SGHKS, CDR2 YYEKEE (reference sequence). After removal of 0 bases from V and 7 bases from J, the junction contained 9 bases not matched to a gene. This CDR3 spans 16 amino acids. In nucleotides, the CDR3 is TGTGCCAGCAGCTTGGTAGGGGGCCCCGGGGGTGAAAAACTGTTTTTT. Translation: CASSLVGGPGGEKLFF.

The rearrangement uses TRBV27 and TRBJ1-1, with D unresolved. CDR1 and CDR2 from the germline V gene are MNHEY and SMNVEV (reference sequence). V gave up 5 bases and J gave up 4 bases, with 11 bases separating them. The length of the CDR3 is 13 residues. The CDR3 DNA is TGTGCCAGCAGTCCATCAACGGGCACTGAAGCTTTCTTT. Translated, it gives CASSPSTGTEAFF.

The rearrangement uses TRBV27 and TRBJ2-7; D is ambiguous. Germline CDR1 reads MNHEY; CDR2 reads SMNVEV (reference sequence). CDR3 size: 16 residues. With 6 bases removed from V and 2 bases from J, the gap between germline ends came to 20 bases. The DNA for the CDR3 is TGTGCCAGCAGGTCCACAAGGCCCCCCGAGGCCTACGAGCAGTACTTC. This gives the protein CASRSTRPPEAYEQYF.

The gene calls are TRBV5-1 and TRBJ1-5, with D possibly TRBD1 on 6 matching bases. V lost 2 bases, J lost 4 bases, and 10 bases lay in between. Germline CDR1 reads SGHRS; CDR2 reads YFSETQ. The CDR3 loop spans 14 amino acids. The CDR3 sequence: CASSFGTQNQPQHF. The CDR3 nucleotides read TGCGCCAGCAGCTTTGGGACACAAAATCAGCCCCAGCATTTT. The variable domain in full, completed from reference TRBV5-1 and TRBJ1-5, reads KAGVTQTPRYLIKTRGQQVTLSCSPISGHRSVSWYQQTPGQGLQFLFEYFSETQRNKGNFPGRFSGRQFSNSRSEMNVSTLELGDSALYLCASSFGTQNQPQHFGDGTRLSIL.

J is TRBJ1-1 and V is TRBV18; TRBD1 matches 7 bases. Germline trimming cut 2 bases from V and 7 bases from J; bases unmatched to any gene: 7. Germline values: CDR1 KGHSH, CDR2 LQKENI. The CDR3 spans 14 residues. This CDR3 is CASSPDEAGGEAFF. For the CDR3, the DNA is TGTGCCAGCTCACCAGATGAGGCAGGGGGTGAAGCTTTCTTT.

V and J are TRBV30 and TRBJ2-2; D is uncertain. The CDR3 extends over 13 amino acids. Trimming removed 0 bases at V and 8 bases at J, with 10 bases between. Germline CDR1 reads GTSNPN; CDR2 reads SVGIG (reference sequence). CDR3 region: CAWSVTARGELFF. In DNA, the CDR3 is TGTGCCTGGAGTGTAACAGCCCGGGGGGAGCTGTTTTTT.

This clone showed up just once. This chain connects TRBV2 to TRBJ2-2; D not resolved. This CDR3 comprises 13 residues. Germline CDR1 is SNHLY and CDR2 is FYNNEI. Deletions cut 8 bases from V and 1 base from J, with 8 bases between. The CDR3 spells CASHDKNTGELFF. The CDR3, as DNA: TGTGCCAGCCACGACAAGAACACCGGGGAGCTGTTTTTT.

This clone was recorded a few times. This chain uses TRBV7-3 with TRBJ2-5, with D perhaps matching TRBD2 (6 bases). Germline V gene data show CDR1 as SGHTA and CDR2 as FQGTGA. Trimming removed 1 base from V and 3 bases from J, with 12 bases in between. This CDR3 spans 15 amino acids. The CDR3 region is CASSLRGLQKETQYF. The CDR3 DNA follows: TGTGCCAGCAGCTTAAGGGGACTCCAAAAAGAGACCCAGTACTTC.

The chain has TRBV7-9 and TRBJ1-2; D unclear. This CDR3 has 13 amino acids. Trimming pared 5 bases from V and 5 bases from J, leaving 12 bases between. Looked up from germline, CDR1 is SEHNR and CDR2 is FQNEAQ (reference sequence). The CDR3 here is CASSPPVLYGYTF. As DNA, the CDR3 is TGTGCCAGCAGCCCCCCCGTCCTTTATGGCTACACCTTC.

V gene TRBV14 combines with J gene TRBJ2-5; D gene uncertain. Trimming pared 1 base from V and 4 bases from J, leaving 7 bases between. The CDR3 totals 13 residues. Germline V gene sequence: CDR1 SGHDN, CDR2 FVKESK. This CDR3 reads CASSQGHRETQYF. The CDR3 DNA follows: TGTGCCAGCAGCCAAGGGCATCGAGAGACCCAGTACTTC. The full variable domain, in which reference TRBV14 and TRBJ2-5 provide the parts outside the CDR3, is EAGVTQFPSHSVIEKGQTVTLRCDPISGHDNLYWYRRVMGKEIKFLLHFVKESKQDESGMPNNRFLAERTGGTYSTLKVQPAELEDSGVYFCASSQGHRETQYFGPGTRLLVL.

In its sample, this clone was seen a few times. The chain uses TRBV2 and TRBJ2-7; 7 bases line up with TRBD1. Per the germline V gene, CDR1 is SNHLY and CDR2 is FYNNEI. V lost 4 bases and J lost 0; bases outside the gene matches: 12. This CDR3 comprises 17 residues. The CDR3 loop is CASSGPPRRGSSYEQYF. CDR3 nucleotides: TGTGCCAGCAGTGGGCCCCCGCGCAGGGGGAGCTCCTACGAGCAGTACTTC.

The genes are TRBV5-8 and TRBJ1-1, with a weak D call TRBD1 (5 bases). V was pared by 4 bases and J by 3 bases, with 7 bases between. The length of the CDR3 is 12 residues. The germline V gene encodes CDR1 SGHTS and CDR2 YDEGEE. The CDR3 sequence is CASSPGYTEAFF. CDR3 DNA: TGTGCCAGCAGCCCAGGGTACACTGAAGCTTTCTTT.

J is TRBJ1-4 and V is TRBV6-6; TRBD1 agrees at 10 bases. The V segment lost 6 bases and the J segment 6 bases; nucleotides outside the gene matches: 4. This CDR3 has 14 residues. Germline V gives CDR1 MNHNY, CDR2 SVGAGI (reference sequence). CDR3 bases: TGTGCCAGCAGGATCGGACAGGGGGATGAAAAACTGTTTTTT. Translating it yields CASRIGQGDEKLFF.

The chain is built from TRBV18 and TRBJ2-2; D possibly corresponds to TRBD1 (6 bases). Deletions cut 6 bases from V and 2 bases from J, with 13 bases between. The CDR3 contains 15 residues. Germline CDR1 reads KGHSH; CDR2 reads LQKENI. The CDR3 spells CASSPGHGNTGELFF. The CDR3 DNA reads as TGTGCCAGCTCGCCGGGACACGGTAACACCGGGGAGCTGTTTTTT.

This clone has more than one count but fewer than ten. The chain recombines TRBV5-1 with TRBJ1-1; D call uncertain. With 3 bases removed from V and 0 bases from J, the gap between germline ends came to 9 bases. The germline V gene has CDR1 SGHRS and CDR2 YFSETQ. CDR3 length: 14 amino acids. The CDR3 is CASSYTAVNTEAFF. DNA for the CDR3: TGCGCCAGCAGCTACACAGCCGTGAACACTGAAGCTTTCTTT.

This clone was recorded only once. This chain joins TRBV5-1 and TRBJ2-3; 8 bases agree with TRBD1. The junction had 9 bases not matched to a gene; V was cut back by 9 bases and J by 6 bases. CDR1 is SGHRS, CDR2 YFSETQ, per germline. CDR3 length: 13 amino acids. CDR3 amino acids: CATTVPGGDTQYF. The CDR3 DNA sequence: TGCGCCACTACGGTCCCAGGGGGCGATACGCAGTATTTT.